This T cell receptor (beta chain) was sequenced for a study of T cell responses to AZD1222 COVID-19 vaccine. The CDR3 runs to 15 residues. From germline, CDR1 is GTSNPN and CDR2 SVGIG (reference sequence). The ends lost 0 bases at V and 5 bases at J; junction bases unmatched: 7. Sequenced by immunoSEQ multiplex PCR; TCRdb stores in-frame clones only, minus some. Here the sample spans some 150,000 clones, 90% being singletons. Pooling covered second doses at about 4 or about 12 weeks. Regarding this clone: No antigen is known for it.

Study-wide results and limits: At baseline, just a handful of AZD1222 recipients tested seropositive. The repertoires were collected only after the peak T cell response.

The genes are TRBV30 and TRBJ2-3; TRBD2 matches at 8 bases. Sequencing was performed on peripheral blood, taken 28 days after the second AZD1222 dose. The sequence derives from an adult who received the AZD1222 COVID-19 vaccine. CDR3 in DNA: TGTGCCTGGAGTGTCAGCGGGAGTTACGGAGATACGCAGTATTTT. It codes for CAWSVSGSYGDTQYF.